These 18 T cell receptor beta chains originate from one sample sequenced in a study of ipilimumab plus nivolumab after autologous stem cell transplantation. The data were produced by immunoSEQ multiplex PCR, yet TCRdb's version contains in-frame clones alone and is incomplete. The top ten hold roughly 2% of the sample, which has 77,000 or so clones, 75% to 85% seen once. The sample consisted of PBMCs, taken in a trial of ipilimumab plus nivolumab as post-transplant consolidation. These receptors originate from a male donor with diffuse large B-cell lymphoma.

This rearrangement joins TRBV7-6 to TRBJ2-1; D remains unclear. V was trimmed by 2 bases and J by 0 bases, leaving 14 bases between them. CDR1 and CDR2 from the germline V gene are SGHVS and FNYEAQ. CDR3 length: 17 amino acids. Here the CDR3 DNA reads TGTGCCAGCAGCTTACTCCCCCGCACTAACTCCTACAATGAGCAGTTCTTC. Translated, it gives CASSLLPRTNSYNEQFF.

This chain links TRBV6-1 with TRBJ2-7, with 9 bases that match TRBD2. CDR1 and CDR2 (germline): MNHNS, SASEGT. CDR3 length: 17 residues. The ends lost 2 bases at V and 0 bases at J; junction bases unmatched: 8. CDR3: CASSEKLVTSGSYEQYF. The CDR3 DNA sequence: TGTGCCAGCAGTGAAAAACTAGTGACTAGCGGCTCCTACGAGCAGTACTTC.

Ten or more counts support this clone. The CDR3 region has the DNA TGTGCCAGTAAATCTCGACAGAACAATCAGCCCCAGCATTTT. This encodes CASKSRQNNQPQHF. The V call is TRBV19, the J call TRBJ1-5; TRBD1 is a possible D gene (5 bases). Germline assignment: CDR1 LNHDA and CDR2 SQIVND (reference sequence). Deletions cut 7 bases from V and 3 bases from J, with 13 bases between. The CDR3 covers 14 residues.

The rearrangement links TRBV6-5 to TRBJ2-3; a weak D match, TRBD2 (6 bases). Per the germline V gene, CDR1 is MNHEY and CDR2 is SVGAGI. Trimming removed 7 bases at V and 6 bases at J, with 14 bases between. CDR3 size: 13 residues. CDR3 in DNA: TGTGCCAGCACCCCGGAAGGGAGGGATACGCAGTATTTT. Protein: CASTPEGRDTQYF.

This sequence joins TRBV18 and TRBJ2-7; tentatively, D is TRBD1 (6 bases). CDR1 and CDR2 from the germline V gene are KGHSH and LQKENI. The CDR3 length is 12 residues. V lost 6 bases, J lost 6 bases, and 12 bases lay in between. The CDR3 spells CASSLTGSEQYF. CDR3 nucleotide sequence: TGTGCCAGCTCCCTGACAGGTAGCGAGCAGTACTTC.

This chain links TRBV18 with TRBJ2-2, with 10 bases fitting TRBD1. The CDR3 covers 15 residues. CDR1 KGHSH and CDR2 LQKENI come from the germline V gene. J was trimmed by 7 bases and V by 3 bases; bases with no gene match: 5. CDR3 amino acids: CASSPTTGGGGELFF. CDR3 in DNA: TGTGCCAGCTCACCTACGACAGGGGGCGGCGGGGAGCTGTTTTTT.

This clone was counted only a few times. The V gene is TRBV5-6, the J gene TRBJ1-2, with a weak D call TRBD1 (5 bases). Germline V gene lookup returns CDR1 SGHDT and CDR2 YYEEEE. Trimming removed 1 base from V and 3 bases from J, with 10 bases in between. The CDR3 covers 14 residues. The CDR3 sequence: CASSLNRRYYGYTF. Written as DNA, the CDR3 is TGTGCCAGCAGCTTGAACAGGCGTTACTATGGCTACACCTTC.

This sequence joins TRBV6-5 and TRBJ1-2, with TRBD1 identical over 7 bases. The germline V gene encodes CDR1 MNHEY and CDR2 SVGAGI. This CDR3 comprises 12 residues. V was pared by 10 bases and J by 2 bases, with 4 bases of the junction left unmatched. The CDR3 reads CATAQGNYGYTF. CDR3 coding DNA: TGTGCCACCGCACAGGGGAACTATGGCTACACCTTC.

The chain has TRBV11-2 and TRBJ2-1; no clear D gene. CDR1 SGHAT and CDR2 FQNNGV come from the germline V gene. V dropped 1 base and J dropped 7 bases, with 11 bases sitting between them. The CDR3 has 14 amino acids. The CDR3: CASSLAIAGNEQFF. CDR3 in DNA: TGTGCCAGCAGCTTAGCGATCGCCGGGAATGAGCAGTTCTTC. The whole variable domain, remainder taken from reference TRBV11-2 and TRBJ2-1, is EAGVAQSPRYKIIEKRQSVAFWCNPISGHATLYWYQQILGQGPKLLIQFQNNGVVDDSQLPKDRFSAERLKGVDSTLKIQPAKLEDSAVYLCASSLAIAGNEQFFGPGTRLTVL.

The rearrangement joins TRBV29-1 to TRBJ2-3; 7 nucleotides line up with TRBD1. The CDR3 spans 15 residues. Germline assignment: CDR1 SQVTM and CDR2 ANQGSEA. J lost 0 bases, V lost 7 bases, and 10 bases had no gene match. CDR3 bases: TGCAGCGGAACCGGGACAGCCTCTAGCACAGATACGCAGTATTTT. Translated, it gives CSGTGTASSTDTQYF.

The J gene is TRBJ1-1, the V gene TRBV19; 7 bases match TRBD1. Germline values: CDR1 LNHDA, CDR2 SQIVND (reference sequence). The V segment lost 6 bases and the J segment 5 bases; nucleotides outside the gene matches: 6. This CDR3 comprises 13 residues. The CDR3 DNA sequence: TGTGCCAGTAGCCGTACAGGGGTAACTGAAGCTTTCTTT. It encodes CASSRTGVTEAFF.

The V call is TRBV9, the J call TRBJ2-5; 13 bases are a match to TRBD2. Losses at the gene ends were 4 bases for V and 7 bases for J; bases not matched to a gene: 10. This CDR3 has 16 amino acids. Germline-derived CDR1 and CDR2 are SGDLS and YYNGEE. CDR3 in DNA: TGTGCCAGCAGCACACACACTAGCGGGGGGGCCGGGACCCAGTACTTC. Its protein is CASSTHTSGGAGTQYF.

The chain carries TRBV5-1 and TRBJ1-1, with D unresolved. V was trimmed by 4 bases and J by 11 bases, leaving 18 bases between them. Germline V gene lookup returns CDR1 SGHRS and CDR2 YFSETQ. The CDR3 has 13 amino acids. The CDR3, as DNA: TGCGCCAGCAGCCAAGGGTCCCTAGGTGACGCTTTCTTT. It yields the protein CASSQGSLGDAFF.

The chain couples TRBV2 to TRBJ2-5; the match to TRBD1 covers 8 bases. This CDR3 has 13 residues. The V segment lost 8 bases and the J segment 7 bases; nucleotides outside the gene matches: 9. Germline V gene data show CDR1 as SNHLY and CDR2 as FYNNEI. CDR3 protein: CASGKDRVVTQYF. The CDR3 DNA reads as TGTGCCAGCGGGAAGGACAGGGTAGTGACCCAGTACTTC.

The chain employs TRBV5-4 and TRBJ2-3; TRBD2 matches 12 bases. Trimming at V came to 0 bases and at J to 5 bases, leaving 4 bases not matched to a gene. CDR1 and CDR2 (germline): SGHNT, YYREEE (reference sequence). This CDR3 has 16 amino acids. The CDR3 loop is CASSLGLAGGLDTQYF. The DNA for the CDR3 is TGTGCCAGCAGCTTGGGCCTAGCGGGGGGGCTAGATACGCAGTATTTT. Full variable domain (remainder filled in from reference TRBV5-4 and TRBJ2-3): ETGVTQSPTHLIKTRGQQVTLRCSSQSGHNTVSWYQQALGQGPQFIFQYYREEENGRGNFPPRFSGLQFPNYSSELNVNALELDDSALYLCASSLGLAGGLDTQYFGPGTRLTVL.

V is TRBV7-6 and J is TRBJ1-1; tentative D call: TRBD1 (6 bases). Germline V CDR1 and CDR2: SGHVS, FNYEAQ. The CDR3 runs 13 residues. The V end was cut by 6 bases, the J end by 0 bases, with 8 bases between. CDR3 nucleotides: TGTGCCAGCAGAGAGGGGGTGAACACTGAAGCTTTCTTT. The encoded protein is CASREGVNTEAFF.

CDR3 nucleotides: TGTGCCAGCAGCCGGGAGACAGGAACCGGCTACACCTTC. It yields the protein CASSRETGTGYTF. The rearrangement uses TRBV5-4 and TRBJ1-2, with a weak D call TRBD1 (6 bases). CDR1 is SGHNT and CDR2 is YYREEE in the germline V gene (reference sequence). This CDR3 spans 13 amino acids. With 4 bases removed from V and 8 bases from J, the gap between germline ends came to 15 bases. The full variable domain, its missing parts supplied by reference TRBV5-4 and TRBJ1-2, is ETGVTQSPTHLIKTRGQQVTLRCSSQSGHNTVSWYQQALGQGPQFIFQYYREEENGRGNFPPRFSGLQFPNYSSELNVNALELDDSALYLCASSRETGTGYTFGSGTRLTVV.

The CDR3 loop is CASSSTGTSKNEQFF. The DNA of the CDR3 is TGTGCCAGCAGCTCAACCGGGACTAGCAAGAATGAGCAGTTCTTC. This sequence joins TRBV7-2 and TRBJ2-1; TRBD2 agrees at 9 bases. The CDR3 extends over 15 amino acids. The germline CDR1 and CDR2 sequences are SGHTA and FQGNSA. The V and J ends lost 4 bases and 7 bases, in that order; junction bases with no gene match: 8.